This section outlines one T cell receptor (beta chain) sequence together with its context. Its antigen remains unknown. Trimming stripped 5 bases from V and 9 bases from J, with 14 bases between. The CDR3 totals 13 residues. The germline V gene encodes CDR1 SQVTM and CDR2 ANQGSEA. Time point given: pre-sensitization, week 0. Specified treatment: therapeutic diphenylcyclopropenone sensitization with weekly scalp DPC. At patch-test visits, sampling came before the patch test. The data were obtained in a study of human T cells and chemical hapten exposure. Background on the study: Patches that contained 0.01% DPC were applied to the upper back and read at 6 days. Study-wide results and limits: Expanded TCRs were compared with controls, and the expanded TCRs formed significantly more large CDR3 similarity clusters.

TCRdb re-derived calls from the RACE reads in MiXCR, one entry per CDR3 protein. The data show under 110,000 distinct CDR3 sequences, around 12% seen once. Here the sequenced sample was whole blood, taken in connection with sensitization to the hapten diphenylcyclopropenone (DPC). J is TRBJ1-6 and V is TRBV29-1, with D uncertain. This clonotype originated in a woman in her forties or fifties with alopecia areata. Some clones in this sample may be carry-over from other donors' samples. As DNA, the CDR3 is TGCAGCGTTTGGGAGAGCGTGGGTTCACCCCTCCACTTT. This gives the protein CSVWESVGSPLHF.